The T cell receptor beta chain described here comes from a study of control samples from healthy donors and cancer patients (dated by TCRdb to 2018 to 2020). Points on this clone: The antigen it recognizes is unknown. No quality values exist for individual bases; no much larger clone is one base distant.

Receptor libraries were prepared by the immunoSEQ multiplex PCR assay. As stored in TCRdb, this immuneACCESS dataset retains in-frame rearrangements with V and J assigned. A fraction of the clones does not appear; measured against another copy, unresolved V genes explain less than half of the discrepancy, and the remainder lacks a known reason. Present in this sample are about 150,000 clones, around 94% of which were seen just once. The top ten clones comprise 13% to 15% of the sample. Sample: PBMCs. This clonotype originated in a man in his sixties with colorectal cancer.

The CDR3 region has the sequence CASRPGQANEKLFF. At the DNA level, the sequence is TGTGCCAGCAGGCCGGGACAGGCTAATGAAAAACTGTTTTTT. The V and J genes are TRBV11-2 and TRBJ1-4; 8 junctional bases match TRBD1. The CDR3 covers 14 residues, taking in both the cysteine and the phenylalanine. Only the CDR3 part of the read is kept: 42 bases, read in frame from the first base. Here V drops 6 bases and J drops 3 bases, and the junction holds 3 bases not matched to any gene. CDR1 SGHAT and CDR2 FQNNGV were looked up in the germline V gene.